The 18 T cell receptor beta chains below come from one sample, sequenced in a study of blood T cell repertoires in COVID-19 (dated by TCRdb to about 2020). Libraries were made using the immunoSEQ multiplex PCR assay. In TCRdb, the immuneACCESS table is reduced to in-frame sequences with V and J assigned. These tables do not hold every clone; where another copy was compared, an unresolved V gene accounts for under half, and the others remain unexplained. Across this sample there are roughly 14,000 clones, with approximately 82% seen only once. In total, the top ten clones hold 26% of the sample. The specimen was peripheral blood. The receptors here all came from a woman in her forties or fifties with active or convalescent COVID-19.

The chain carries TRBV5-1 and TRBJ1-1; no clear D. Trimming removed 4 bases from V and 3 bases from J, with 13 bases in between. CDR1 and CDR2 (germline): SGHRS, YFSETQ. The CDR3 sequence is 14 residues long. CDR3 coding DNA: TGCGCCAGCAGCCCTGGCCGACGGGACACTGAAGCTTTCTTT. This encodes CASSPGRRDTEAFF.

The chain links TRBV27 to TRBJ2-1; D is possibly TRBD2 (6 bases). Trimming pared 5 bases from V and 3 bases from J, leaving 8 bases between. This CDR3 is 13 amino acids long. CDR1 MNHEY and CDR2 SMNVEV come from the germline V gene (reference sequence). The CDR3 coding sequence is TGTGCCAGCAGTGGGGGGTACTACAATGAGCAGTTCTTC. Its translation is CASSGGYYNEQFF.

The chain links TRBV9 to TRBJ2-2; D unresolved. Germline V lookup: CDR1 SGDLS, CDR2 YYNGEE. The CDR3 has 14 amino acids. V lost 0 bases to trimming and J lost 0 bases, with 3 bases between them. The CDR3 nucleotides are TGTGCCAGCAGCGTAGGGCCGAACACCGGGGAGCTGTTTTTT. It yields the protein CASSVGPNTGELFF.

The CDR3 sequence is CASSTPRVENIQYF. As DNA, the CDR3 is TGTGCCAGCAGTACGCCACGGGTGGAAAACATTCAGTACTTC. The rearrangement links TRBV6-5 to TRBJ2-4; D is unresolved. This CDR3 spans 14 amino acids. Per the germline V gene, CDR1 is MNHEY and CDR2 is SVGAGI. V lost 5 bases, J lost 5 bases, and 13 bases lay in between.

The chain combines TRBV28 with TRBJ2-7, with unresolved D. V lost 6 bases and J lost 0, with 9 bases in between. CDR1 is MDHEN and CDR2 is SYDVKM in the germline V gene. The CDR3 covers 13 residues. This CDR3 reads CASRAWSSYEQYF. The CDR3 coding sequence is TGTGCCAGCAGGGCATGGAGCTCCTACGAGCAGTACTTC.

This chain links TRBV14 with TRBJ2-2; 13 nucleotides agree with TRBD2. Germline values: CDR1 SGHDN, CDR2 FVKESK. CDR3 length: 18 amino acids. V shed 0 bases, J shed 7 bases, and the junction held 8 bases outside the gene matches. The CDR3 loop is CASSQDLTSGRAFGELFF. CDR3 sequence (DNA): TGTGCCAGCAGCCAAGATTTAACTAGCGGGAGGGCCTTCGGGGAGCTGTTTTTT.

This chain connects TRBV5-1 to TRBJ2-6, with D perhaps matching TRBD1 (5 bases). The CDR3 has 15 amino acids. Looked up from germline, CDR1 is SGHRS and CDR2 is YFSETQ. The V and J ends lost 4 bases and 0 bases respectively, with 8 bases between them. The DNA of the CDR3 is TGCGCCAGCAGCGTGGACATCTCTGGGGCCAACGTCCTGACTTTC. Translation gives CASSVDISGANVLTF. The whole variable domain, remainder taken from reference TRBV5-1 and TRBJ2-6, is KAGVTQTPRYLIKTRGQQVTLSCSPISGHRSVSWYQQTPGQGLQFLFEYFSETQRNKGNFPGRFSGRQFSNSRSEMNVSTLELGDSALYLCASSVDISGANVLTFGAGSRLTVL.

Only one count was recorded for this clone. The chain combines TRBV5-1 with TRBJ2-2; 9 positions agree with TRBD2. The J segment lost 5 bases and the V segment lost 4 bases, leaving 9 bases of the junction unmatched. CDR3 size: 16 residues. Germline V gene data show CDR1 as SGHRS and CDR2 as YFSETQ. CDR3 sequence: CASSLTSGGGTGELFF. CDR3 in DNA: TGCGCCAGCAGCCTGACTAGCGGAGGGGGGACCGGGGAGCTGTTTTTT.

Only one count was recorded for this clone. CDR3 nucleotide sequence: TGTGCCAGCAGCGTTGGACTAGCGGGGGAGAACACCGGGGAGCTGTTTTTT. It translates to CASSVGLAGENTGELFF. The V gene is TRBV9, the J gene TRBJ2-2; 13 nucleotides line up with TRBD2. The J segment lost 1 base and the V segment lost 2 bases, leaving 2 bases of the junction unmatched. CDR1 is SGDLS, CDR2 YYNGEE, per germline. The CDR3 is 17 residues long.

This clone has a handful of counts. The genes are TRBV4-2 and TRBJ2-1, with 9 nucleotides matching TRBD2. The J segment lost 6 bases and the V segment lost 1 base, leaving 4 bases of the junction unmatched. This CDR3 is 15 amino acids long. Germline CDR1 is LGHNA and CDR2 is YNFKEQ. The CDR3 nucleotides read TGTGCCAGCAGCCAAGGCTGGACTAGCGCCAATGAGCAGTTCTTC. Protein: CASSQGWTSANEQFF.

The chain carries TRBV9 and TRBJ2-5, with TRBD2 matching 7 bases. CDR1 is SGDLS and CDR2 is YYNGEE in the germline V gene. The length of the CDR3 is 16 residues. V was clipped by 0 bases and J by 4 bases; unmatched bases: 9. CDR3 in DNA: TGTGCCAGCAGCGTAGATCGGGGAGGGAGTGGAGAGACCCAGTACTTC. This codes for CASSVDRGGSGETQYF.

This clone is a singleton in its sample. The chain uses TRBV5-1 and TRBJ2-1; 9 bases align to TRBD1. CDR3 length: 15 amino acids. The germline V gene has CDR1 SGHRS and CDR2 YFSETQ. V was pared by 2 bases and J by 8 bases, with 8 bases of the junction left unmatched. The CDR3 sequence: CASSLQRQGVDEQFF. DNA of the CDR3: TGCGCCAGCAGCTTACAACGACAGGGGGTGGATGAGCAGTTCTTC.

V is TRBV30 and J is TRBJ1-6; D is unresolved. CDR3 length: 14 residues. V lost 4 bases, J lost 2 bases, and 9 bases lay in between. From germline, CDR1 is GTSNPN and CDR2 SVGIG (reference sequence). CDR3 coding DNA: TGTGCCTGGACTACCGGGACCTATAATTCACCCCTCCACTTT. This translates into CAWTTGTYNSPLHF.

The chain links TRBV5-5 to TRBJ1-2; TRBD1 agrees at 8 bases. Germline V gene lookup returns CDR1 SGHKS and CDR2 YYEKEE (reference sequence). Losses at the gene ends were 4 bases for V and 3 bases for J; bases not matched to a gene: 5. The CDR3 loop spans 14 amino acids. For the CDR3, the DNA is TGTGCCAGCAGCCCCGTACAGGGGGACTATGGCTACACCTTC. Translated: CASSPVQGDYGYTF. Filled out from reference TRBV5-5 and TRBJ1-2, the complete variable domain reads DAGVTQSPTHLIKTRGQQVTLRCSPISGHKSVSWYQQVLGQGPQFIFQYYEKEERGRGNFPDRFSARQFPNYSSELNVNALLLGDSALYLCASSPVQGDYGYTFGSGTRLTVV.

The chain recombines TRBV18 with TRBJ2-7; 7 nucleotides agree with TRBD1. Trimming at V came to 2 bases and at J to 2 bases, leaving 12 bases not matched to a gene. This CDR3 is built from 17 residues. Germline CDR1 is KGHSH and CDR2 is LQKENI. CDR3: CASSPTNQRQGPYEQYF. As DNA, the CDR3 is TGTGCCAGCTCACCAACGAACCAGCGACAGGGACCCTACGAGCAGTACTTC.

V usage is TRBV28 and J usage is TRBJ2-1; 9 bases align to TRBD2. Germline assignment: CDR1 MDHEN and CDR2 SYDVKM. The CDR3 totals 16 residues. V was pared by 1 base and J by 7 bases, with 8 bases of the junction left unmatched. The DNA for the CDR3 is TGTGCCAGCAGTTTATACGGCGGGAGGGCCAATAATGAGCAGTTCTTC. This encodes CASSLYGGRANNEQFF. The full variable domain, in which reference TRBV28 and TRBJ2-1 provide the parts outside the CDR3, is DVKVTQSSRYLVKRTGEKVFLECVQDMDHENMFWYRQDPGLGLRLIYFSYDVKMKEKGDIPEGYSVSREKKERFSLILESASTNQTSMYLCASSLYGGRANNEQFFGPGTRLTVL.

This clone was detected once. The chain is built from TRBV10-3 and TRBJ2-7; 10 nucleotides match TRBD1. The V and J ends lost 0 bases and 7 bases, in that order; junction bases with no gene match: 6. The germline V gene has CDR1 ENHRY and CDR2 SYGVKD. The CDR3 consists of 15 residues. The CDR3: CAISESQDRGGEQYF. The CDR3 nucleotides are TGTGCCATCAGTGAGTCGCAGGACAGGGGGGGTGAGCAGTACTTC.

This clone has a single count. This sequence joins TRBV10-1 and TRBJ2-3; 8 nucleotides align to TRBD2. The trim removed 0 bases at V and 2 bases at J, leaving 7 bases unmatched. The CDR3 is 17 amino acids. Per germline, CDR1 WNHNN and CDR2 SYGVQD (reference sequence). In nucleotides, the CDR3 is TGCGCCAGCAGTGAGTCAAACCGGGAGGGCAACACAGATACGCAGTATTTT. Amino acid sequence: CASSESNREGNTDTQYF.